These 13 T cell receptor beta chains share one sample of origin, sequenced in a study of cytomegalovirus exposure and HLA in healthy donors. PCR was performed using 60 Vbeta and 13 Jbeta primers. Repertoires were generated with immunoSEQ multiplex PCR, while TCRdb's copy carries only in-frame clones and drops some. The sample consists of roughly 200,000 clones, around 80% of them appearing once. The sample consisted of PBMCs. The receptors come from a woman aged 55-70 years in good health and CMV-seropositive.

The rearrangement uses TRBV11-2 and TRBJ2-5; the match to TRBD1 covers 8 bases. Judging by the DNA end, TRBJ2-7 fits better; the J call may be wrong. Germline assignment: CDR1 SGHAT and CDR2 FQNNGV. The CDR3 length is 17 residues. CDR3: CASSPPTWTGNPYEQYF. The CDR3, as DNA: TGTGCCAGCAGCCCACCTACCTGGACAGGGAATCCCTACGAGCAGTACTTC.

This clone appeared a single time. The rearrangement links TRBV5-1 to TRBJ2-3; 8 nucleotides align to TRBD2. The CDR3 contains 16 residues. Germline CDR1 and CDR2: SGHRS and YFSETQ. V lost 1 base and J lost 0; bases outside the gene matches: 4. The CDR3 protein is CASSLIASGSTDTQYF. As DNA, the CDR3 is TGCGCCAGCAGCTTGATCGCTAGCGGGAGCACAGATACGCAGTATTTT.

In this sample, this clone turned up once. The chain joins TRBV6-5 to TRBJ2-7, with D perhaps matching TRBD2 (5 bases). The CDR3 loop spans 13 amino acids. The germline gives CDR1 MNHEY, CDR2 SVGAGI. With 7 bases removed from V and 9 bases from J, the gap between germline ends came to 19 bases. CDR3 DNA sequence: TGTGCCAGCATTAAAGACGGGGAGTCAGGGCAGTACTTC. Translated: CASIKDGESGQYF.

The V and J genes are TRBV7-6 and TRBJ1-1; 9 bases are shared with TRBD1. V lost 5 bases, J lost 4 bases, and 8 bases stayed unmatched. The CDR3 is 15 residues long. Germline V CDR1 and CDR2: SGHVS, FNYEAQ. The CDR3 region has the DNA TGTGCCAGCAGCGTAGGACAGGGGATTACCACTGAAGCTTTCTTT. As protein: CASSVGQGITTEAFF.

V is TRBV6-1 and J is TRBJ2-7; TRBD2 matches 12 bases. CDR3 length equals 15 residues. V dropped 6 bases and J dropped 7; count of bases not matched to a gene: 10. Germline values: CDR1 MNHNS, CDR2 SASEGT. Here the CDR3 reads CASRRDLAGGREQYF. Here the CDR3 DNA reads TGTGCCAGCAGAAGAGATCTAGCGGGAGGGCGGGAGCAGTACTTC.

This chain connects TRBV6-5 to TRBJ2-1; 11 bases map to TRBD1. The length of the CDR3 is 15 residues. V was clipped by 6 bases and J by 7 bases; unmatched bases: 8. The germline V gene has CDR1 MNHEY and CDR2 SVGAGI. The CDR3: CASSRRDRGVNEQFF. CDR3 in DNA: TGTGCCAGCAGCCGCCGGGACAGGGGGGTGAATGAGCAGTTCTTC.

The chain has TRBV5-4 and TRBJ2-7; D is unclear. V lost 3 bases and J 4 bases, leaving 8 bases between the germline ends. The CDR3 runs 12 residues. CDR1 is SGHNT, CDR2 YYREEE, per germline (reference sequence). CDR3 sequence (DNA): TGTGCCAGCAGCTCCTATGGTTACGAGCAGTACTTC. It codes for CASSSYGYEQYF.

This clone was observed a handful of times. The V call is TRBV6-5, the J call TRBJ2-3; 11 nucleotides agree with TRBD2. Per germline, CDR1 MNHEY and CDR2 SVGAGI. The CDR3 loop spans 15 amino acids. The trim removed 2 bases at V and 4 bases at J, leaving 2 bases unmatched. In nucleotides, the CDR3 is TGTGCCAGCAGTTACGGTAGCGGGGGGGCAGATACGCAGTATTTT. Amino acid sequence: CASSYGSGGADTQYF.

V and J are TRBV9 and TRBJ2-7, with D perhaps matching TRBD1 (5 bases). Trimming took off 1 base at V and 6 bases at J, with 17 bases between the two ends. Germline CDR1 is SGDLS and CDR2 is YYNGEE. There are 15 residues in the CDR3. The CDR3 region is CASSVNRVRGAEQYF. CDR3 nucleotide sequence: TGTGCCAGCAGCGTAAATAGGGTCCGTGGGGCCGAGCAGTACTTC.

This clone appeared once. The chain is built from TRBV7-2 and TRBJ2-3; 10 nucleotides line up with TRBD2. Germline values: CDR1 SGHTA, CDR2 FQGNSA. CDR3 size: 16 residues. J lost 2 bases, V lost 0 bases, and 2 bases had no gene match. This chain's CDR3 is CASSLALAGPTDTQYF. The DNA of the CDR3 is TGTGCCAGCAGCTTAGCACTAGCGGGGCCCACAGATACGCAGTATTTT.

A few counts support this clone. This rearrangement joins TRBV19 to TRBJ2-2; TRBD1 is a possible D gene (6 bases). Germline V gene lookup returns CDR1 LNHDA and CDR2 SQIVND (reference sequence). The CDR3 has 14 residues. V lost 9 bases and J lost 0, with 11 bases in between. The CDR3 here is CASKGGSNTGELFF. DNA for the CDR3: TGTGCCAGCAAAGGGGGTTCGAACACCGGGGAGCTGTTTTTT. The full variable domain, with the rest looked up from reference TRBV19 and TRBJ2-2, is DGGITQSPKYLFRKEGQNVTLSCEQNLNHDAMYWYRQDPGQGLRLIYYSQIVNDFQKGDIAEGYSVSREKKESFPLTVTSAQKNPTAFYLCASKGGSNTGELFFGEGSRLTVL.

The CDR3 sequence: CASSRQGLGTDTQYF. The CDR3 DNA reads as TGTGCCAGCAGTCGACAGGGGTTGGGCACAGATACGCAGTATTTT. This chain joins TRBV2 and TRBJ2-3, with 8 bases fitting TRBD1. The CDR3 has 15 amino acids. The germline V gene has CDR1 SNHLY and CDR2 FYNNEI. Trimming took 5 bases from V and 1 from J; bases not matched to a gene: 5.

The V call is TRBV9, the J call TRBJ2-5; tentatively, D is TRBD2 (6 bases). Deletions cut 3 bases from V and 2 bases from J, with 17 bases between. The germline gives CDR1 SGDLS, CDR2 YYNGEE. The CDR3 loop spans 16 amino acids. The CDR3 nucleotides read TGTGCCAGCAGCGAGGCCCCCGGGGGAGCTCAAGAGACCCAGTACTTC. Its translation: CASSEAPGGAQETQYF.